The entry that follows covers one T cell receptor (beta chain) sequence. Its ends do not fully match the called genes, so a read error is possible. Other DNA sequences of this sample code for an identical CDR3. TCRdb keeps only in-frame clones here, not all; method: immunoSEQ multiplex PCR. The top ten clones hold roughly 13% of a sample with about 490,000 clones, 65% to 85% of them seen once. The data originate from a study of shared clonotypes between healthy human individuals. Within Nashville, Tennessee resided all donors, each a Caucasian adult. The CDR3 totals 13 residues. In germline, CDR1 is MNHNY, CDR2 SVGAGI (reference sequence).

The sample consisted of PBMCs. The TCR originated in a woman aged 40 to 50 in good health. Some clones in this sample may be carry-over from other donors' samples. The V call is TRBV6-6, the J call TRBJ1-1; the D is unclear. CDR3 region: CASSRAENTEAFF. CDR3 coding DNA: TGTGCAAGCAGTCGAGCAGAGAACACTGAAGCTTTCTTT.